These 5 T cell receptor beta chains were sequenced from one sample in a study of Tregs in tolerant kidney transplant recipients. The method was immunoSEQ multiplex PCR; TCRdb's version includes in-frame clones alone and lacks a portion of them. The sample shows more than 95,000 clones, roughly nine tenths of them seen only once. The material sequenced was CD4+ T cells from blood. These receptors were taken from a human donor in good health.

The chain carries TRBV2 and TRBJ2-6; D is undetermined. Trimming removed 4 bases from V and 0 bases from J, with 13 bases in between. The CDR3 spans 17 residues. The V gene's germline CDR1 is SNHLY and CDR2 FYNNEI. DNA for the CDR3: TGTGCCAGCAGTGCCCTCGGGCAGGTCTCTGGGGCCAACGTCCTGACTTTC. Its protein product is CASSALGQVSGANVLTF.

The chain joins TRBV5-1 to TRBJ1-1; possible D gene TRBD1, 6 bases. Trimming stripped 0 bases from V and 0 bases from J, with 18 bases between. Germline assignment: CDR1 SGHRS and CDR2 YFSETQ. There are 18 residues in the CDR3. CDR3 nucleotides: TGCGCCAGCAGCTTGGCTCGGGACAACCCAAGGGTGAACACTGAAGCTTTCTTT. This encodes CASSLARDNPRVNTEAFF.

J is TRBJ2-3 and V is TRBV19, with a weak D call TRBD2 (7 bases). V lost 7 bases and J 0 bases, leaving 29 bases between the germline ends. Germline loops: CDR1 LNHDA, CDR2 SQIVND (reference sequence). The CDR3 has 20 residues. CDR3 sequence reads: CASTPFGGRGGTTSTDTQYF. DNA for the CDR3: TGTGCCAGTACTCCCTTTGGGGGCCGTGGGGGGACTACTAGCACAGATACGCAGTATTTT.

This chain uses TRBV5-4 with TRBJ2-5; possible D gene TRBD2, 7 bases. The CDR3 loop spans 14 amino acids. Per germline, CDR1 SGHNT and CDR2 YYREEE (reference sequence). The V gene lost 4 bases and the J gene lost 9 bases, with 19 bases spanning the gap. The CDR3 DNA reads TGTGCCAGCAGCCCTCCGGGGGGCAGGGAGGCCCAGTACTTC. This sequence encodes CASSPPGGREAQYF.

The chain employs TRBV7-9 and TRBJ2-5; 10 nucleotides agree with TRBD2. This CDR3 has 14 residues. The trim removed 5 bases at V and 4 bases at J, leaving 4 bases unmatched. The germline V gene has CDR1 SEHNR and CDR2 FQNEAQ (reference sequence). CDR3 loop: CASSVPSGGETQYF. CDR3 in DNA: TGTGCCAGCAGCGTACCTAGCGGGGGAGAGACCCAGTACTTC.